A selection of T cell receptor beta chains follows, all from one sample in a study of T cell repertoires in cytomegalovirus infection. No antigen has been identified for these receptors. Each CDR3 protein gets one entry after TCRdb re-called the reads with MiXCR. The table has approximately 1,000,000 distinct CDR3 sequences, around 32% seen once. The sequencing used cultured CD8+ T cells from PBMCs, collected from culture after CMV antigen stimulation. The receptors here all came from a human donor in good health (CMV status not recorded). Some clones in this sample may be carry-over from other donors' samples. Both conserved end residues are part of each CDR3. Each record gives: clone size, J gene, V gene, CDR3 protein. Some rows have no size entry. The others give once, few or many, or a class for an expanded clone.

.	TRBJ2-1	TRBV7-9	CASIPPAGSNEQFF
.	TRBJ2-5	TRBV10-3	CAISATSGEETQYF
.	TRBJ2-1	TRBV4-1	CASSPTTSGGEQFF
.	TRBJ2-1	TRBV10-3	CATISRVMGNVQFF
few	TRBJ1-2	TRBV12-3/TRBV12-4	CASSAPDSRLGGYTF
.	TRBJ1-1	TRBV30	CAWSSPGQGALNTEAFF
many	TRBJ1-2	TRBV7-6	CASSLGARANYGYTF
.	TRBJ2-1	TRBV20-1	CSARDRTSGVVEQFF
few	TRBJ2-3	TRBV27	CASSPHPDSTDTQYF
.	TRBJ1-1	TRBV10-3	CAISEVRAGNTEAFF
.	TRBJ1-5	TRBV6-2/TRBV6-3	CASSSVPGQGLGNQPQHF
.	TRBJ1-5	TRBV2	CASSEVLVSNQPQHF
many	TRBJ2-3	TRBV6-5	CASSYGSLAGGLRTDTQYF
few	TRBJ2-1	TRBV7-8	CASSLEGMGAYNEQFF
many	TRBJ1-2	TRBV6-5	CASSYSINTGATGGYTF
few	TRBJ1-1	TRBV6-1	CASSPLLMTVNTEAFF
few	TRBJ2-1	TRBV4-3	CASSQALAGGPGEQFF
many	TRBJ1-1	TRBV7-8	CASSSSPGQGAEAFF
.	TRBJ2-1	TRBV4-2	CASSQDPAGDFSYNEQFF
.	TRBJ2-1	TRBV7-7	CASSFRVNNEQFF
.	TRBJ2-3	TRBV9	CASSVAGTGTDTQYF
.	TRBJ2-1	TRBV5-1	CASSLGSLDNEQFF